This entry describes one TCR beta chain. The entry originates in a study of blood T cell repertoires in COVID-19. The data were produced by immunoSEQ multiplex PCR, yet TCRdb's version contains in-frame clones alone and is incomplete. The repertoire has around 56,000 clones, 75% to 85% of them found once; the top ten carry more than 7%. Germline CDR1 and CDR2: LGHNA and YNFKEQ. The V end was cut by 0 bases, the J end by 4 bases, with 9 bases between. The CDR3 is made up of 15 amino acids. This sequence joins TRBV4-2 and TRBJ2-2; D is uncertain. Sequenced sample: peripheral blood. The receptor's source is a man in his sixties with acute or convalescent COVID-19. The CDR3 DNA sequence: TGTGCCAGCAGCCAAGATCATGGCAGCACCGGGGAGCTGTTTTTT. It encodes CASSQDHGSTGELFF.